A single sample is the source of the 12 T cell receptor beta chains below, sequenced in a study of cytomegalovirus exposure and HLA in healthy donors. The PCR used 60 Vbeta and 13 Jbeta primers. Only in-frame clones appear in the TCRdb table, and some are missing; sequencing was by immunoSEQ multiplex PCR. The sample has roughly 120,000 clones, and its top ten clones hold roughly 2.7%. The sequenced sample was PBMCs. Receptors originate from a man younger than 40 in good health and CMV-seronegative.

The chain carries TRBV6-5 and TRBJ2-2; no clear D. Germline lookup yields CDR1 MNHEY and CDR2 SVGAGI. V lost 8 bases and J 3 bases, leaving 13 bases between the germline ends. The CDR3 covers 14 residues. The CDR3 DNA follows: TGTGCCAGCTTGAGCAGGCGATACACCGGGGAGCTGTTTTTT. Protein sequence: CASLSRRYTGELFF.

This chain connects TRBV7-9 to TRBJ2-3; 8 bases map to TRBD2. There are 16 residues in the CDR3. Germline CDR1 and CDR2: SEHNR and FQNEAQ (reference sequence). Unmatched junction bases numbered 10, after V lost 1 base and J lost 7 bases. The CDR3 region is CASSLERRREDHTQYF. The CDR3 nucleotides read TGTGCCAGCAGCTTAGAACGTAGGCGGGAGGATCATACGCAGTATTTT.

The chain uses TRBV30 and TRBJ1-2; tentative D call: TRBD1 (6 bases). The CDR3 is made up of 14 amino acids. The germline V and J ends were trimmed by 2 bases and 2 bases, with 12 bases remaining between them. The germline gives CDR1 GTSNPN, CDR2 SVGIG (reference sequence). The CDR3 sequence: CAWSSTGRNYGYTF. The CDR3, as DNA: TGTGCCTGGAGTTCTACAGGGCGGAACTATGGCTACACCTTC.

The V gene is TRBV14, the J gene TRBJ1-2; no definite D call. The V end was cut by 4 bases, the J end by 3 bases, with 9 bases between. The CDR3 totals 13 residues. Per germline, CDR1 SGHDN and CDR2 FVKESK. The CDR3 nucleotides are TGTGCCAGCAGCCCCTATCGGGACTATGGCTACACCTTC. Its translation: CASSPYRDYGYTF.

This chain links TRBV6-5 with TRBJ1-1; TRBD1 agrees at 7 bases. CDR3 length equals 14 residues. J lost 3 bases, V lost 5 bases, and 6 bases had no gene match. CDR1 and CDR2 from the germline V gene are MNHEY and SVGAGI. The CDR3 spells CASSRQGRDTEAFF. In DNA, the CDR3 is TGTGCCAGCAGTCGACAGGGAAGAGACACTGAAGCTTTCTTT.

The DNA for the CDR3 is TGCGCCAGCAGTGACAGGGTCGTCTATGGCTACACCTTC. Translation: CASSDRVVYGYTF. This chain uses TRBV10-2 with TRBJ1-2; TRBD1 might be the D (5 bases). Germline loops: CDR1 WSHSY, CDR2 SAAADI. This CDR3 is built from 13 residues. Trimming pared 3 bases from V and 4 bases from J, leaving 9 bases between.

This chain connects TRBV7-2 to TRBJ2-7, with D perhaps TRBD1 (5 bases). The CDR3 length is 14 residues. V was pared by 1 base and J by 1 base, with 8 bases between. Germline V gene data show CDR1 as SGHTA and CDR2 as FQGNSA. The CDR3 DNA reads TGTGCCAGCAGCTTAGTGGCAGGGTCCTACGAGCAGTACTTC. Translating it yields CASSLVAGSYEQYF. The entire variable domain, with the rest obtained from reference TRBV7-2 and TRBJ2-7, is as follows: GAGVSQSPSNKVTEKGKDVELRCDPISGHTALYWYRQSLGQGLEFLIYFQGNSAPDKSGLPSDRFSAERTGGSVSTLTIQRTQQEDSAVYLCASSLVAGSYEQYFGPGTRLTVT.

This chain connects TRBV11-2 to TRBJ2-3, with D unresolved. Trimming cost V 8 bases and J 1 base, with 16 bases left between them. Germline assignment: CDR1 SGHAT and CDR2 FQNNGV. CDR3 length: 15 amino acids. CDR3 protein: CASREAWRRTDTQYF. CDR3 nucleotides: TGTGCCAGCCGAGAGGCCTGGCGGCGCACAGATACGCAGTATTTT.

The chain uses TRBV11-3 and TRBJ2-2; 7 bases are shared with TRBD1. The CDR3 sequence is 16 residues long. In germline, CDR1 is SGHNT, CDR2 YENEEA. Trimming took 1 base from V and 0 from J; bases not matched to a gene: 2. This CDR3 is CASSLVGTANTGELFF. CDR3 in DNA: TGTGCCAGCAGCTTAGTAGGGACAGCGAACACCGGGGAGCTGTTTTTT. The full variable domain, with the rest looked up from reference TRBV11-3 and TRBJ2-2, is EAGVVQSPRYKIIEKKQPVAFWCNPISGHNTLYWYLQNLGQGPELLIRYENEEAVDDSQLPKDRFSAERLKGVDSTLKIQPAELGDSAVYLCASSLVGTANTGELFFGEGSRLTVL.

The chain joins TRBV28 to TRBJ1-6, with no clear D. With 6 bases removed from V and 8 bases from J, the gap between germline ends came to 20 bases. Germline lookup yields CDR1 MDHEN and CDR2 SYDVKM. There are 16 residues in the CDR3. In nucleotides, the CDR3 is TGTGCCAGCAGATCGGACGGACTTGGAGGGCATTCACCCCTCCACTTT. Its translation is CASRSDGLGGHSPLHF.

The chain has TRBV7-9 and TRBJ2-3; TRBD2 might be the D (6 bases). Germline assignment: CDR1 SEHNR and CDR2 FQNEAQ (reference sequence). The CDR3 is 16 residues long. V lost 3 bases and J lost 5, with 18 bases in between. CDR3 coding DNA: TGTGCCAGCAGCTTGAGCGTCGGGGGTGGATTAGATACGCAGTATTTT. The encoded protein is CASSLSVGGGLDTQYF.

This sequence joins TRBV6-1 and TRBJ2-7; weak D call: TRBD2 (6 bases). Germline V gene lookup returns CDR1 MNHNS and CDR2 SASEGT. V was clipped by 6 bases and J by 3 bases, with 15 bases between them. This CDR3 is built from 14 residues. CDR3 loop: CASRRDLSFYEQYF. In DNA form, the CDR3 reads TGTGCCAGCAGAAGGGACTTATCCTTCTACGAGCAGTACTTC.